The present TCR beta chain was sequenced within a study of metastatic and nonmetastatic thyroid tumors. Across the study: It was across blood and tumor or nodule tissue from malignant and benign thyroid patients that repertoires were compared.

In the original analysis: It was from CDR3 differences across clinicopathological groups that a distant-metastasis classifier for papillary thyroid cancer was built. TCRdb re-clonotyped the PCR reads through MiXCR. The V and J calls shown here were made by TCRdb, not taken from the authors' results. This table holds about 26,000 clones, 14% to 15% found once. Findings and limits, study-wide: Across blood and tumor, TCR beta diversity in malignant thyroid tumors was reportedly significantly higher than in benign nodules.

In this sample, this clone turned up many times. The antigen is not known. Ahead of thyroid surgery, no patient had received treatment of any kind. The CDR3 has 14 residues. V shed 10 bases, J shed 0 bases, and the junction held 8 bases outside the gene matches. In germline, CDR1 is MDHEN, CDR2 SYDVKM. The sequencing sample was made of blood. The rearrangement links TRBV28 to TRBJ1-1; TRBD1 matches at 7 bases. The receptor was derived from a female donor with papillary thyroid cancer or a benign thyroid nodule (not recorded which). Some clones in this sample may be carry-over from other donors' samples. CDR3 in amino acids: CATQRGQMNTEAFF. The CDR3 DNA follows: TGTGCCACCCAAAGGGGGCAAATGAACACTGAAGCTTTCTTT.